This T cell receptor (beta chain) was captured by sequencing in a study of cytotoxic CD8 clonotypes in ibrutinib-treated CLL. Germline V lookup: CDR1 LNHDA, CDR2 SQIVND (reference sequence). The CDR3 is 15 amino acids. Losses at the gene ends were 4 bases for V and 3 bases for J; bases not matched to a gene: 3. With sequencing, the targeted depth ranged from 1 in 200,000 to 1 in 1 million T cells. TCRdb keeps only in-frame clones here, not all; method: immunoSEQ multiplex PCR. The data contain around 300,000 clones, 80% of them singletons. The material sequenced was PBMCs, taken before ibrutinib treatment. V and J are TRBV19 and TRBJ2-3; TRBD1 agrees at 11 bases. This sequence originates from a human donor with chronic lymphocytic leukemia. CDR3 sequence (DNA): TGTGCCAGTAGTAGGGGGGACAGGGGGACAGATACGCAGTATTTT. Residues: CASSRGDRGTDTQYF.